Listed below are T cell receptor beta chains from one sample, sequenced in a study of blood T cell repertoires in COVID-19. The table came from immunoSEQ multiplex PCR; TCRdb's copy has only in-frame clones and leaves some out. The profile shows about 160,000 clones, around 79% of them singletons. The sample taken for sequencing was peripheral blood. Every receptor here comes from a woman aged 60 to 75 with COVID-19, enrolled during active disease. CDR3s include the opening cysteine and the closing phenylalanine or tryptophan. A D gene is named only where the DNA matches it firmly. Size values are once, few and many counts, or a class for expanded clones, and some rows have none.

j_call: TRBJ2-2
d_call: TRBD1
v_call: TRBV27
clone_size: NA
cdr3_nt: TGTGCCAGCAGTTTAGACAGGGGCGACACCGGGGAGCTGTTTTTT
cdr3_aa: CASSLDRGDTGELFF

j_call: TRBJ1-1
d_call: NA
v_call: TRBV6-5
clone_size: NA
cdr3_nt: TGTGCCAGCAGTTTACAGGGCCCCACTGAAGCTTTCTTT
cdr3_aa: CASSLQGPTEAFF

j_call: TRBJ2-6
d_call: NA
v_call: TRBV9
clone_size: NA
cdr3_nt: TGTGCCAGCAGCACGGGACATCGTGGCGGGGCCAACGTCCTGACTTTC
cdr3_aa: CASSTGHRGGANVLTF

j_call: TRBJ1-3
d_call: NA
v_call: TRBV4-2
clone_size: NA
cdr3_nt: TGTGCCAGCAGCCAAGACCAGGGCTCTGGAAACACCATATATTTT
cdr3_aa: CASSQDQGSGNTIYF

j_call: TRBJ2-1
d_call: NA
v_call: TRBV19
clone_size: NA
cdr3_nt: TGTGCCAGTAAGGAGATATTGGGCAATGAGCAGTTCTTC
cdr3_aa: CASKEILGNEQFF

j_call: TRBJ2-5
d_call: TRBD2
v_call: TRBV5-6
clone_size: NA
cdr3_nt: TGTGCCAGCGCCACTAGCGTCCAAGAGACCCAGTACTTC
cdr3_aa: CASATSVQETQYF

j_call: TRBJ1-4
d_call: NA
v_call: TRBV19
clone_size: NA
cdr3_nt: TGTGCCAGTAGTCGTTACAGGAGTCCTAATGAAAAACTGTTTTTT
cdr3_aa: CASSRYRSPNEKLFF

j_call: TRBJ2-4
d_call: NA
v_call: TRBV6-5
clone_size: NA
cdr3_nt: TGTGCCAGCAGTTCCCCGGGGAGGTTTGACATTCAGTACTTC
cdr3_aa: CASSSPGRFDIQYF

j_call: TRBJ1-1
d_call: TRBD1
v_call: TRBV5-1
clone_size: NA
cdr3_nt: TGCGCCAGCAGCTTGGATCGGACAGGGTACACTGAAGCTTTCTTT
cdr3_aa: CASSLDRTGYTEAFF

j_call: TRBJ2-7
d_call: NA
v_call: TRBV6-1
clone_size: NA
cdr3_nt: TGTGCCAGCAGTGAACCCGCAGGGGCTACCTACGAGCAGTACTTC
cdr3_aa: CASSEPAGATYEQYF

j_call: TRBJ2-3
d_call: NA
v_call: TRBV5-4
clone_size: NA
cdr3_nt: TGTGCCAGCAGCAGACCGGGACTGGGCACAGATACGCAGTATTTT
cdr3_aa: CASSRPGLGTDTQYF

j_call: TRBJ2-1
d_call: NA
v_call: TRBV6-1
clone_size: NA
cdr3_nt: TGTGCCAGCAGTGAGACCCGGAGCTCCTACAATGAGCAGTTCTTC
cdr3_aa: CASSETRSSYNEQFF

j_call: TRBJ2-1
d_call: TRBD1
v_call: TRBV12-3/TRBV12-4
clone_size: NA
cdr3_nt: TGTGCCAGCAGCCCCGACAGGGAGAATGAGCAGTTCTTC
cdr3_aa: CASSPDRENEQFF

j_call: TRBJ2-3
d_call: TRBD1
v_call: TRBV5-6
clone_size: NA
cdr3_nt: TGTGCCAGCAGCGGTGGGGGCCCGAGGGGGCCAGATACGCAGTATTTT
cdr3_aa: CASSGGGPRGPDTQYF

j_call: TRBJ2-2
d_call: TRBD2
v_call: TRBV4-1
clone_size: NA
cdr3_nt: TGCGCCAGCAGCCAAGAGGGCCAGCGGGGGTACACCGGGGAGCTGTTTTTT
cdr3_aa: CASSQEGQRGYTGELFF

j_call: TRBJ1-2
d_call: TRBD1
v_call: TRBV15
clone_size: NA
cdr3_nt: TGTGCCACCAGCAGAGACGGGACAGGGAATGGCTACACCTTC
cdr3_aa: CATSRDGTGNGYTF

j_call: TRBJ1-3
d_call: TRBD1
v_call: TRBV30
clone_size: NA
cdr3_nt: TGTGCCTGGAGTGTACCAGGGGGCGGTGGAAACACCATATATTTT
cdr3_aa: CAWSVPGGGGNTIYF

j_call: TRBJ2-7
d_call: TRBD1
v_call: TRBV19
clone_size: NA
cdr3_nt: TGTGCCAGTAGCAAAGACAGGGACTACGAGCAGTACTTC
cdr3_aa: CASSKDRDYEQYF

j_call: TRBJ1-5
d_call: TRBD1
v_call: TRBV2
clone_size: medium-sized
cdr3_nt: TGTGCCAGCGAGGATGACAGGGGAGGGAATCAGCCCCAGCATTTT
cdr3_aa: CASEDDRGGNQPQHF

j_call: TRBJ2-3
d_call: NA
v_call: TRBV4-1
clone_size: NA
cdr3_nt: TGCGCCAGCAGCCAAGGGTTGAGAGGTGGGAGTCGCACAGATACGCAGTATTTT
cdr3_aa: CASSQGLRGGSRTDTQYF

j_call: TRBJ2-7
d_call: NA
v_call: TRBV19
clone_size: NA
cdr3_nt: TGTGCCAGTAGTAGAACCCCCGGGAACTCCTACGAGCAGTACTTC
cdr3_aa: CASSRTPGNSYEQYF

j_call: TRBJ2-3
d_call: TRBD1
v_call: TRBV5-1
clone_size: NA
cdr3_nt: TGCGCCAGCGCAGGACAGGGTTTGGGCACAGATACGCAGTATTTT
cdr3_aa: CASAGQGLGTDTQYF

j_call: TRBJ1-4
d_call: NA
v_call: TRBV5-1
clone_size: NA
cdr3_nt: TGCGCCAGCAGCTTGGTTGGGGAAACAGGAAAACTGTTTTTT
cdr3_aa: CASSLVGETGKLFF

j_call: TRBJ2-3
d_call: NA
v_call: TRBV18
clone_size: NA
cdr3_nt: TGTGCCAGCTCCGGTCGACCGGGACTCATCACAGATACGCAGTATTTT
cdr3_aa: CASSGRPGLITDTQYF

j_call: TRBJ2-1
d_call: NA
v_call: TRBV2
clone_size: NA
cdr3_nt: TGTGCCAGCAGTGACGGACTACCGGCTCGTGAGCAGTTCTTC
cdr3_aa: CASSDGLPAREQFF

j_call: TRBJ2-5
d_call: TRBD1
v_call: TRBV7-3
clone_size: NA
cdr3_nt: TGTGCCAGCAGCTTAGGTCCGCAGGGGGAGATCCAGTACTTC
cdr3_aa: CASSLGPQGEIQYF

j_call: TRBJ1-5
d_call: NA
v_call: TRBV5-8
clone_size: few
cdr3_nt: TGTGCCAGCACCCCTCTTAATCAGCCCCAGCATTTT
cdr3_aa: CASTPLNQPQHF

j_call: TRBJ2-2
d_call: NA
v_call: TRBV18
clone_size: NA
cdr3_nt: TGTGCCAGCTCACCCGAGTCGAACACCGGGGAGCTGTTTTTT
cdr3_aa: CASSPESNTGELFF

j_call: TRBJ2-3
d_call: TRBD2
v_call: TRBV5-1
clone_size: NA
cdr3_nt: TGCGCCAGCAGCTTAGGACTAGCGGGAGGGACAGATACGCAGTATTTT
cdr3_aa: CASSLGLAGGTDTQYF